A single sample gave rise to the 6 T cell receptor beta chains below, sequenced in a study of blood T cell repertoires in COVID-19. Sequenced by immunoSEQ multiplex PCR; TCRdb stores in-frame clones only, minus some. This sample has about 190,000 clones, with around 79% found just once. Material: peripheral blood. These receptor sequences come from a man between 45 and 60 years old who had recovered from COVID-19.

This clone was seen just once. CDR3 coding DNA: TGTGCCGGGGCCAGAGGCAGGGATTTAAATGAGCAGTTCTTC. Translation gives CAGARGRDLNEQFF. The rearrangement links TRBV30 to TRBJ2-1; D perhaps matches TRBD1 (5 bases). The CDR3 covers 14 residues. Germline V CDR1 and CDR2: GTSNPN, SVGIG (reference sequence). The V end was cut by 8 bases, the J end by 7 bases, with 21 bases between.

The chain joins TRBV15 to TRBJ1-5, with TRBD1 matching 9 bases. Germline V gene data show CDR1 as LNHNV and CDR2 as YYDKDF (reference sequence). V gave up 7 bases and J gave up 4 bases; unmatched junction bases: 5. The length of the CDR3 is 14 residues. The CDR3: CATKGTGLNQPQHF. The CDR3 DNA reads TGTGCCACCAAAGGGACAGGGTTAAATCAGCCCCAGCATTTT.

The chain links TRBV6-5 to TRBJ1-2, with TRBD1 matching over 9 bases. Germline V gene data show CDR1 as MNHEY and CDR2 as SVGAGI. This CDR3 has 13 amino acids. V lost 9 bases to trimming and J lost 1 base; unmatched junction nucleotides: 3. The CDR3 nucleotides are TGTGCCAGTGGACAGGGGCATAACTATGGCTACACCTTC. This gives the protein CASGQGHNYGYTF.

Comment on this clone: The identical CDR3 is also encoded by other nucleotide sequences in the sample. The CDR3 DNA is TGTGCCAGCAGTTTAGACAGAGGACATTCACCCCTCCACTTT. This translates into CASSLDRGHSPLHF. The V call is TRBV27, the J call TRBJ1-6, with D perhaps matching TRBD1 (5 bases). Per the germline V gene, CDR1 is MNHEY and CDR2 is SMNVEV (reference sequence). Trimming removed 2 bases at V and 8 bases at J, with 10 bases between. The CDR3 consists of 14 residues.

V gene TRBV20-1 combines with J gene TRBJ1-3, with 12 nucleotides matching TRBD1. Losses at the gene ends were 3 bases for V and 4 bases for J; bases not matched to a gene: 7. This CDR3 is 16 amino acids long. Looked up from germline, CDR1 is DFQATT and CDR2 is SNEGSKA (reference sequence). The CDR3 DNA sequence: TGCAGTGCTAGTCCCGGGACAGGGGGCTCCGGAAACACCATATATTTT. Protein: CSASPGTGGSGNTIYF.

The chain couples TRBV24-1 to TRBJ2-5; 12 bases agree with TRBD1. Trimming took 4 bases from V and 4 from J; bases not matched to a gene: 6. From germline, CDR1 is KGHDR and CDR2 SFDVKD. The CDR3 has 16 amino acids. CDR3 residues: CATSDLGQGAVETQYF. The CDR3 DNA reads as TGTGCCACCAGTGACCTGGGACAGGGGGCCGTAGAGACCCAGTACTTC.